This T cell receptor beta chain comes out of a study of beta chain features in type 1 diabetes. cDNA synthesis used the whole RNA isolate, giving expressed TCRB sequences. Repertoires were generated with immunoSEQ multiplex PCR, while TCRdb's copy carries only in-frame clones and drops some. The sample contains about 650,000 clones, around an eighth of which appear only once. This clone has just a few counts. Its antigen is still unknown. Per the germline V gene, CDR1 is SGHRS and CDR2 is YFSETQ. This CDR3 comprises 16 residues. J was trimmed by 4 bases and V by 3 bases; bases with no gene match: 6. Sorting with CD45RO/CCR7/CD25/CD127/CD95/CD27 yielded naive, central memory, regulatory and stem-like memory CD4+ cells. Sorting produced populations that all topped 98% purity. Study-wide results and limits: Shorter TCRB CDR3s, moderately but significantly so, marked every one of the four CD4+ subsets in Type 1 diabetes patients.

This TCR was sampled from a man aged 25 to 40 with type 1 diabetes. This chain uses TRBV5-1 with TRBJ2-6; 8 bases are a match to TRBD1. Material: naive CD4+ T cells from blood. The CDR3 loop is CASSSDRVRGANVLTF. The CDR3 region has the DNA TGCGCCAGCAGCTCGGACAGGGTGCGGGGGGCCAACGTCCTGACTTTC.